This T cell receptor (beta chain) was documented in a study of early T cells in non-severe SARS-CoV-2 infection. Overall study context: Unpaired chains resulted from sequencing bulk RNA of unsorted whole blood.

Whole-study findings and limits: VDJdb matching, biased toward anti-spike CD8 responses, missed private and CD4 specificities.

As part of library construction, unique molecular identifiers were attached to individual cDNA molecules. From the 5' RACE reads, TCRdb called clonotypes with MiXCR, one entry per CDR3 protein. The data contain some 36,000 distinct CDR3 sequences, over 4.5% of them singletons. Many counts were recorded for this clonotype. Its target is unknown. Germline assignment: CDR1 MNHEY and CDR2 SMNVEV (reference sequence). This CDR3 region has 11 residues. The ends were cut back, 6 bases at V and 6 bases at J, with 7 bases in the middle. The specimen was whole blood. The chain links TRBV27 to TRBJ2-3, with unresolved D. The receptor was derived from an adult who was a healthcare worker with PCR-confirmed SARS-CoV-2 infection or an uninfected control (not recorded which). Here the CDR3 reads CASRRGDTQYF. The CDR3 DNA reads TGTGCCAGCAGGAGAGGTGATACGCAGTATTTT.